This T cell receptor beta chain emerged from a study of T-cell memory formation after mild COVID-19. About the study: Largely, TCR clusters stayed within a single donor.

Employing constant-segment primers, 5'RACE generated TCR alpha and TCR beta cDNA libraries bearing sample barcodes and UMIs. Using its own MiXCR run on the 5' RACE reads, TCRdb lists one record per CDR3 protein. Of about 340,000 distinct CDR3 sequences listed, approximately 14% are singletons. Specimen: PBMCs or a T cell subset sorted from them (not recorded which). The source of this sequence is a man aged 18 to 29 who had mild COVID-19 (a few samples of this study predate the infection). Cell type and time point are not known.

CDR3 nucleotide sequence: TGTGCCAGCAGTCTACGCGACAGATTCAATCAGCCCCAGCATTTT. This gives the protein CASSLRDRFNQPQHF. The gene calls are TRBV6-1 and TRBJ1-5; D may be TRBD1 (5 bases). This CDR3 contains 15 residues. The V and J ends lost 5 bases and 3 bases respectively, with 14 bases between them. Germline CDR1 MNHNS, CDR2 SASEGT.